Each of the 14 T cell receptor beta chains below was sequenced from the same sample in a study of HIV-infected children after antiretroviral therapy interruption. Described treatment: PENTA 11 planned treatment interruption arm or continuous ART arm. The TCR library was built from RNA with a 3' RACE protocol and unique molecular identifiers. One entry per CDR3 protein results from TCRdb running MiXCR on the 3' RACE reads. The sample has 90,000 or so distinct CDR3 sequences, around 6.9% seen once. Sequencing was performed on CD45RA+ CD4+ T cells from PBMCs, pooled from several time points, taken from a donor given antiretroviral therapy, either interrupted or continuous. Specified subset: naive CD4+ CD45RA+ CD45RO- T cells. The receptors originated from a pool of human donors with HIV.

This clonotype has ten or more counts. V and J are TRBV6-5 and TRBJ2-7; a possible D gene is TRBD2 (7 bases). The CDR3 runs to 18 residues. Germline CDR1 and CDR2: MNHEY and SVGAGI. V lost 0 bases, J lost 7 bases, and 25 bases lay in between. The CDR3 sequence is CASSYSDGRLARGHEQYF. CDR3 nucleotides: TGTGCCAGCAGTTACTCTGACGGACGACTAGCCAGGGGCCATGAGCAGTACTTC.

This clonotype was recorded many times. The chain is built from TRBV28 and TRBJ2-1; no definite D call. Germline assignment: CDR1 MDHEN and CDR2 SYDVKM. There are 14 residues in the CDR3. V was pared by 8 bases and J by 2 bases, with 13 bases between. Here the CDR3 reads CASLAPTAYNEQFF. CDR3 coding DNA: TGTGCCAGCCTCGCGCCAACCGCCTACAATGAGCAGTTCTTC.

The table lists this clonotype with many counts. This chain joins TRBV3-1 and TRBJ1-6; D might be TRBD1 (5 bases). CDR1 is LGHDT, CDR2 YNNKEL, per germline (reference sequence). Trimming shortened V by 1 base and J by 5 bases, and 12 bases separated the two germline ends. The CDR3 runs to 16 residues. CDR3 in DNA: TGTGCCAGCAGCCAAGGGACCGGGACTCATAATTCACCCCTCCACTTT. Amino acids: CASSQGTGTHNSPLHF.

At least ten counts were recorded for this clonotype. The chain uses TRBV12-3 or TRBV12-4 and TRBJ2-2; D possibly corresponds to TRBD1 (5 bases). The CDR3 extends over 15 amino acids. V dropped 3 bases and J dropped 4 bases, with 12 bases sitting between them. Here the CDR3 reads CASSFWEGVTGELFF. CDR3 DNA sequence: TGTGCCAGCAGTTTTTGGGAAGGGGTCACCGGGGAGCTGTTTTTT.

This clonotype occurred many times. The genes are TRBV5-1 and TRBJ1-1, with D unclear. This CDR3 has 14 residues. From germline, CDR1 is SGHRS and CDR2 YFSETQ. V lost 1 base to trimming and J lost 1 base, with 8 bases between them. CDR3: CASSLTPKNTEAFF. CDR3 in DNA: TGCGCCAGCAGCTTGACACCTAAGAACACTGAAGCTTTCTTT.

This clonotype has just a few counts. The CDR3 DNA follows: TGTGCCACGGGCACAGATACGCAGTATTTT. Translating it yields CATGTDTQYF. The V gene is TRBV28, the J gene TRBJ2-3, with D hard to call. The germline gives CDR1 MDHEN, CDR2 SYDVKM. This CDR3 is 10 amino acids long. Between the trimmed V and J ends, which lost 10 bases and 1 base, there was a span of 3 bases.

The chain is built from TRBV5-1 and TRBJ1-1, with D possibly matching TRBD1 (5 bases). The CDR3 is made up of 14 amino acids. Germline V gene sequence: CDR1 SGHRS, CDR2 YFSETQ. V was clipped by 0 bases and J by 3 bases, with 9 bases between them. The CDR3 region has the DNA TGCGCCAGCAGCTTGGAACGGGACTACACTGAAGCTTTCTTT. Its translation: CASSLERDYTEAFF.

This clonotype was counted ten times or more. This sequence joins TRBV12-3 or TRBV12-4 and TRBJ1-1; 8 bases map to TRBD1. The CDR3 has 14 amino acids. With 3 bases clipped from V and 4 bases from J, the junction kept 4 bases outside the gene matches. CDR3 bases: TGTGCCAGCAGTTTTCAGGGGGCGGCCACTGAAGCTTTCTTT. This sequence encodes CASSFQGAATEAFF.

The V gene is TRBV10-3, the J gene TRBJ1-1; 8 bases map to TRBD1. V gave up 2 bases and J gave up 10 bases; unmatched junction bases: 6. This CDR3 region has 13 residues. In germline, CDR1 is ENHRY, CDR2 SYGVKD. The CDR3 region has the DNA TGTGCCATCAGTGAGGGACAGGGCGCAGCAGCTTTCTTT. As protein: CAISEGQGAAAFF.

The CDR3, as DNA: TGTGCCACAGTGGCGACTGAAGCTTTCTTT. Its translation is CATVATEAFF. The V call is TRBV24-1, the J call TRBJ1-1; D call uncertain. The CDR3 consists of 10 residues. The V end was cut by 10 bases, the J end by 5 bases, with 7 bases between. Germline CDR1 reads KGHDR; CDR2 reads SFDVKD.

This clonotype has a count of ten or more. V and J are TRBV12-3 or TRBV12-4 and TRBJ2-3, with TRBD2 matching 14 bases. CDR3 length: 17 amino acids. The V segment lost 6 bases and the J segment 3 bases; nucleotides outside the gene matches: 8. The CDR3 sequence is CASSPGLAGGSTDTQYF. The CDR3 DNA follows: TGTGCCAGCAGCCCCGGACTAGCGGGGGGAAGTACAGATACGCAGTATTTT.

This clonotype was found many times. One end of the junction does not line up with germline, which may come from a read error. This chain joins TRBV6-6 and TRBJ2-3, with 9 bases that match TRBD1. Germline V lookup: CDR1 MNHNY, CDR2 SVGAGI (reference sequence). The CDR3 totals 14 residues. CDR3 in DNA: TGTGCCAGCAGTGACAGGGGGATTGCAGAAACGCTGTATTTT. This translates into CASSDRGIAETLYF.

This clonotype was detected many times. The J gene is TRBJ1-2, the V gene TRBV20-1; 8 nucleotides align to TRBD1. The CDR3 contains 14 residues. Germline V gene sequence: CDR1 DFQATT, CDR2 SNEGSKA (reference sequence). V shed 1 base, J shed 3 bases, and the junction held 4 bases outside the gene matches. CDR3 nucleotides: TGCAGTGCTAGAGCCCCGGACAGGGACTATGGCTACACCTTC. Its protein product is CSARAPDRDYGYTF.

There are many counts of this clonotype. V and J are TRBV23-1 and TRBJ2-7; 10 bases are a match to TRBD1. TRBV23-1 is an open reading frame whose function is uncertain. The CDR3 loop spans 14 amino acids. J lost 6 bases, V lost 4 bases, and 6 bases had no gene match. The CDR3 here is CASSRRDRGGEQYF. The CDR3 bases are TGCGCCAGCAGTCGACGGGACAGGGGTGGCGAGCAGTACTTC.